The clone carrying this T cell receptor (beta chain) has more than one count but fewer than ten. What it binds is unknown. The germline V and J ends were trimmed by 4 bases and 3 bases, with 13 bases remaining between them. The CDR3 spans 15 residues. In germline, CDR1 is MRHNA, CDR2 SNTAGT. Libraries of TCR beta came from iRepertoire HTBI primers plus Arm-PCR of CDR3 regions. In the source study's methods: Looking across samples, the authors found some 60 TRBV and 14 TRBJ segments. TCRdb independently ran MiXCR on the multiplex PCR reads; one entry per CDR3 protein. These V and J calls derive from TCRdb rather than the authors' analysis. The sample shows 240,000 or so distinct CDR3 sequences, roughly 21% of them seen only once. The data derive from a study of regulatory T cells in long-lasting Graves disease. The overall study: New Graves' disease cases had less than 3 months of antithyroid drugs. Study observations and caveats: Favoring TRBV28, TRBJ1-2 and TRBJ2-5 was a feature seen in persistent disease. Few sampled subjects may have lowered accuracy.

Described time point: newly diagnosed GD, antithyroid drugs for less than 3 months. Isolated PBMC RNA provided the starting material for the TCR library. The sequence came from a female donor with Graves disease. This chain connects TRBV6-4 to TRBJ2-1; D is perhaps TRBD1 (6 bases). This sample comprised peripheral blood mononuclear cells (PBMCs), obtained at new diagnosis, from a patient treated with antithyroid drugs. The CDR3 loop reads CASSAAGVHYNEQFF. DNA for the CDR3: TGTGCCAGCAGTGCGGCAGGGGTACACTACAATGAGCAGTTCTTC.